The clone carrying this T cell receptor beta chain was counted many times. The antigen remains unidentified. The sample belongs to a study of glioma-infiltrating T cells. Study-wide results and caveats: Non-neoplastic patients had below-expected tissue-blood divergence, while all gliomas exceeded expectation.

V was clipped by 0 bases and J by 0 bases; unmatched bases: 5. This CDR3 has 17 residues. Germline CDR1 is MNHNY and CDR2 is SVGAGI (reference sequence). The iRepertoire nested amplicon-rescue multiplex PCR amplified TCR alpha and beta CDR3s from RNA. Tissue mRNA or PBMC total RNA, about 85-400 ng, went into one-step reverse transcription and amplification. TCRdb redid the calling of the multiplex PCR reads with MiXCR, one entry per CDR3 protein. Counted here are 100,000 to 150,000 distinct CDR3 sequences, under 30% occurring once; the ten biggest clones make up 25% to 30%. Sample: glioma tissue, nonneoplastic brain tissue, or PBMCs (not recorded which). The genes are TRBV6-6 and TRBJ2-1; 7 bases match TRBD2. This TCR was recovered from a human donor with low-grade glioma or glioblastoma, undergoing nonglioma brain surgery, or in good health (not recorded which). CDR3 loop: CASSYSWGGSSYNEQFF. CDR3 bases: TGTGCCAGCAGTTACTCCTGGGGGGGGAGCTCCTACAATGAGCAGTTCTTC.